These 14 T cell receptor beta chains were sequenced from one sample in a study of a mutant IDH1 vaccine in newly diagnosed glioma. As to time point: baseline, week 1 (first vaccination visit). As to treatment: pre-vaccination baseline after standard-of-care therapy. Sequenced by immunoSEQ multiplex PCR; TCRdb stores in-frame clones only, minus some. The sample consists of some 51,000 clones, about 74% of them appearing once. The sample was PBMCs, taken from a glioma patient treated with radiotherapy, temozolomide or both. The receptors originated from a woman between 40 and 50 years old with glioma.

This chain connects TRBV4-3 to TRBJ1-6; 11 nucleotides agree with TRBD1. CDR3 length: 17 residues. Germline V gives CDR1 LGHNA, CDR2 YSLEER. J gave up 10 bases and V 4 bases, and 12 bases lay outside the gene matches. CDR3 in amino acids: CASSLHPGQGALSPLHF. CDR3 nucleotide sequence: TGCGCCAGCAGCCTCCACCCCGGACAGGGGGCGTTGTCACCCCTCCACTTT.

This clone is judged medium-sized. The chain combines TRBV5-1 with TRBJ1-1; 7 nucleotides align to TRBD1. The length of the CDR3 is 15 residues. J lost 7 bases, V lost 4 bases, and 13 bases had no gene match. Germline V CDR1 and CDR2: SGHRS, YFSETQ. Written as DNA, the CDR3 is TGCGCCAGCAGCGTAGAACAGGGGCAGAGCGTTGAAGCTTTCTTT. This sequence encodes CASSVEQGQSVEAFF.

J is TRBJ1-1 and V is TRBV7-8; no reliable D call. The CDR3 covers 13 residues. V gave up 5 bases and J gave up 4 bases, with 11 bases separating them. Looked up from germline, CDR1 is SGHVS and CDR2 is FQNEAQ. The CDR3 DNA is TGTGCCAGCAGCCATGAGGCAGGCACTGAAGCTTTCTTT. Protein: CASSHEAGTEAFF.

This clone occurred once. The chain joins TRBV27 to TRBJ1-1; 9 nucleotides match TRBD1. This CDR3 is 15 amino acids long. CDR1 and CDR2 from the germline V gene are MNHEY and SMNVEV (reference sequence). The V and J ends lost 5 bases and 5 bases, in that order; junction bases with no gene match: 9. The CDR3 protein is CASSDNRGRGTEAFF. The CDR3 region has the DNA TGTGCCAGCAGTGATAACAGGGGGCGAGGGACTGAAGCTTTCTTT.

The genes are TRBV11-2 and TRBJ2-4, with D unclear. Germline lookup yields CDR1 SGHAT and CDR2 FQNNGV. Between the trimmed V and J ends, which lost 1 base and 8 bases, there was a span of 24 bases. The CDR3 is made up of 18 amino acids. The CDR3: CASSLARPYTTSRHIQYF. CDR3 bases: TGTGCCAGCAGCTTAGCCCGCCCCTATACAACCTCCAGGCACATTCAGTACTTC.

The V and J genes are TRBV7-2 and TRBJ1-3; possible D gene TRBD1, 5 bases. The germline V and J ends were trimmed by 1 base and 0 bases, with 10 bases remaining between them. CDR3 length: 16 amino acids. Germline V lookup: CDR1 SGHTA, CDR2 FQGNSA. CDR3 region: CASSLVGHYSGNTIYF. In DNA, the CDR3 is TGTGCCAGCAGCTTAGTAGGACATTACTCTGGAAACACCATATATTTT.

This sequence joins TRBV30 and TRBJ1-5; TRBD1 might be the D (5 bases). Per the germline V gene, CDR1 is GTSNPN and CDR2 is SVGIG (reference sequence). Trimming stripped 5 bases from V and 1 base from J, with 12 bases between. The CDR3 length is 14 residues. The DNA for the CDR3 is TGTGCCTGGCAAACAGGCGGCAGCAATCAGCCCCAGCATTTT. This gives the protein CAWQTGGSNQPQHF. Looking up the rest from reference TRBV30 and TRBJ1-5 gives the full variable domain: SQTIHQWPATLVQPVGSPLSLECTVEGTSNPNLYWYRQAAGRGLQLLFYSVGIGQISSEVPQNLSASRPQDRQFILSSKKLLLSDSGFYLCAWQTGGSNQPQHFGDGTRLSIL.

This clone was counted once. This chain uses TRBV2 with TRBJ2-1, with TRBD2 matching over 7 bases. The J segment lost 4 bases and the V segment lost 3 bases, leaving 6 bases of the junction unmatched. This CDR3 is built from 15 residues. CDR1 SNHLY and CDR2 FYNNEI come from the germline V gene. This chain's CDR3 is CASSEASGEYNEQFF. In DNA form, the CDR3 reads TGTGCCAGCAGTGAGGCGAGCGGGGAGTACAATGAGCAGTTCTTC.

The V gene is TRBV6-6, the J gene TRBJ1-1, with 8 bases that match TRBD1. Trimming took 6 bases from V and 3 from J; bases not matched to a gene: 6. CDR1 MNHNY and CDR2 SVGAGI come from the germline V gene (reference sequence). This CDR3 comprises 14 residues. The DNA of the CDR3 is TGTGCCAGCAGGACACAGGGGGTTGACACTGAAGCTTTCTTT. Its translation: CASRTQGVDTEAFF.

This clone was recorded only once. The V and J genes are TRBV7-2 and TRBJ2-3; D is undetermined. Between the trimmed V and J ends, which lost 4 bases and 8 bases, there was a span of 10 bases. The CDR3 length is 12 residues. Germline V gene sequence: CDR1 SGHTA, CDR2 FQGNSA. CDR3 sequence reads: CASSSQVGTQYF. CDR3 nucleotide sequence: TGTGCCAGCAGCTCCCAAGTAGGTACGCAGTATTTT.

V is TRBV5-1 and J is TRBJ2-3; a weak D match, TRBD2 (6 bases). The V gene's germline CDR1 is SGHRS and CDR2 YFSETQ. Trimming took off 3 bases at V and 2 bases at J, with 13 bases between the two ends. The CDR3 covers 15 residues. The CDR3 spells CASSSDYHPTDTQYF. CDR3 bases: TGCGCCAGCAGCTCGGACTATCACCCCACAGATACGCAGTATTTT.

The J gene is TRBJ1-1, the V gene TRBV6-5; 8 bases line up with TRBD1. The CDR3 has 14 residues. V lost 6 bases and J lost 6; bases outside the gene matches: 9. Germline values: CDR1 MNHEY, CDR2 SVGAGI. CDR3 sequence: CASRVDGQGPEAFF. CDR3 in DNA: TGTGCCAGCAGGGTCGACGGACAGGGCCCTGAAGCTTTCTTT.

Here the CDR3 DNA reads TGTGCCAGCAGCGGGCGACAGGGGCAACGTGAAAAACTGTTTTTT. Its translation is CASSGRQGQREKLFF. The chain has TRBV9 and TRBJ1-4, with 8 bases identical to TRBD1. Trimming at V came to 3 bases and at J to 7 bases, leaving 8 bases not matched to a gene. This CDR3 spans 15 amino acids. CDR1 is SGDLS and CDR2 is YYNGEE in the germline V gene.

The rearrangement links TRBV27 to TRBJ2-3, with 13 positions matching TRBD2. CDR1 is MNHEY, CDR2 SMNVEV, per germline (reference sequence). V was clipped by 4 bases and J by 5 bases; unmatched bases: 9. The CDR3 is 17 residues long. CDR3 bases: TGTGCCAGCAGTTCAAGGACTAGCGGGGGTCGGGAAGATACGCAGTATTTT. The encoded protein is CASSSRTSGGREDTQYF.